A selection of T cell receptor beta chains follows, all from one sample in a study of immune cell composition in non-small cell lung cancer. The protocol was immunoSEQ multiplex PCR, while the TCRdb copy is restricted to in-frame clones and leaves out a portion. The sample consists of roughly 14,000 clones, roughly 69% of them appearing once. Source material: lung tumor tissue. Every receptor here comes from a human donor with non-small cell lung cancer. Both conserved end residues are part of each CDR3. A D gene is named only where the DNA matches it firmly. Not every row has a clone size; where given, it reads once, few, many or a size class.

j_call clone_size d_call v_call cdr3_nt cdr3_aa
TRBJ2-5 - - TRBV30 TGTGCCTGGAGAAGCCGGTACCAAGAGACCCAGTACTTC CAWRSRYQETQYF
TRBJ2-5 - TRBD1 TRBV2 TGTGCCAGCAGTGAAGACAGGGGGCGCTCAGAGACCCAGTACTTC CASSEDRGRSETQYF
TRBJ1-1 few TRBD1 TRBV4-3 TGCGCCAGCAGCCAAGGAAGGGTCTTACAGGGGGCCTCCACTGAAGCTTTCTTT CASSQGRVLQGASTEAFF
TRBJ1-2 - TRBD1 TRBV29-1 TGCAGCGTCGTTGGGGAACCCGGGACAGGATATGGCTACACCTTC CSVVGEPGTGYGYTF
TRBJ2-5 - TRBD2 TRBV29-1 TGCAGCGCCAGGACTAGCGGGGGAGAGACCCAGTACTTC CSARTSGGETQYF
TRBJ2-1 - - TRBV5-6 TGTGCCAGCAGCTTGGGTACGGGGAATCACTACAATGAGCAGTTCTTC CASSLGTGNHYNEQFF
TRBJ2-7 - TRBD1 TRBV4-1 TGCGCCAGCAGCCAAGCGGGACAGGGTCCCTACGAGCAGTACTTC CASSQAGQGPYEQYF
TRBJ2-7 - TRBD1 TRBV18 TGTGCCAGCCAGGGACAGGGGGCTTCCTACGAGCAGTACTTC CASQGQGASYEQYF
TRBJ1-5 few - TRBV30 TGTGCCTGGACCCCGGGGGGAGGTCAGCCCCAGCATTTT CAWTPGGGQPQHF
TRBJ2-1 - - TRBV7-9 TGTGCCAGCAGCCCGGGAATGCAACCCAACAATGAGCAGTTCTTC CASSPGMQPNNEQFF
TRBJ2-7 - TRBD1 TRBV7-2 TGTGCCAGCAGCATGGACAGGGCCTACGAGCAGTACTTC CASSMDRAYEQYF
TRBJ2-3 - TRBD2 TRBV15 TGTGCCACCAGCAGAGACCTAGCGGGGGGCACAGATACGCAGTATTTT CATSRDLAGGTDTQYF
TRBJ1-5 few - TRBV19 TGTGCCAGTAGCCCAACGGGGGGGAGAGGCAATCAGCCCCAGCATTTT CASSPTGGRGNQPQHF
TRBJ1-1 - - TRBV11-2 TGTGCCAGCAGCTTGGGGCTTAACACTGAAGCTTTCTTT CASSLGLNTEAFF
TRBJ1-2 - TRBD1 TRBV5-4 TGTGCCAGCAGCTTGGTGGGTCCCGGGACAGGGGTAAACTATGGCTACACCTTC CASSLVGPGTGVNYGYTF
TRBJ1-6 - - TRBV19 TGTGCCAGTAGTATAGATCAGGGCAATTCACCCCTCCACTTT CASSIDQGNSPLHF
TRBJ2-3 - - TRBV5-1 TGCGCCAGCAGCTTTCTCACAGATACGCAGTATTTT CASSFLTDTQYF
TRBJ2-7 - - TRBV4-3 TGCGCCAGCAGCCAAGATTGGGGGACGGTAGGGATGGGGGGCGAGCAGTACTTC CASSQDWGTVGMGGEQYF
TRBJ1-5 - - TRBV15 TGTGCCACCAGCAGAGAGAGGGGAGGGGGCAATCAGCCCCAGCATTTT CATSRERGGGNQPQHF
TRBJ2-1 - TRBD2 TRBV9 TGTGCCAGCAGCGCCGGACTAGCGGGGGGGAATGAGCAGTTCTTC CASSAGLAGGNEQFF
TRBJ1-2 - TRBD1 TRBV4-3 TGCGCCAGCAGCCAAGACGCAGGGGGATATGGCTACACCTTC CASSQDAGGYGYTF
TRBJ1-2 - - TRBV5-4 TGTGCCAGCACCTTACCACAGGGATCAGGAGGCTACACCTTC CASTLPQGSGGYTF
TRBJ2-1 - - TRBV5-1 TGCGCCAGCAGCTTGGGTTCGGGGGTACGGAATGAGCAGTTCTTC CASSLGSGVRNEQFF
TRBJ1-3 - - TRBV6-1 TGTGCCAGCCGTGGGCAGGGGCATGCAAAGGGAAACACCATATATTTT CASRGQGHAKGNTIYF
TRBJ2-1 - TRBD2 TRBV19 TGTGCCAGTAGTCCCCTGGGACTAGCCAATGAGCAGTTCTTC CASSPLGLANEQFF
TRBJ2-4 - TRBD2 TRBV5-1 TGCGCCAGCAGGAACGGCGGGGGGGCCAAAAACATTCAGTACTTC CASRNGGGAKNIQYF
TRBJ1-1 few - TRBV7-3 TGTGCCAGCAGCTCGTCTGGGGGAGGAATGAACACTGAAGCTTTCTTT CASSSSGGGMNTEAFF
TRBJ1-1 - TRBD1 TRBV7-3 TGTGCCAGCAGCCCAGAGAGGGGACAGCCCACGGTATTCTTT CASSPERGQPTVFF
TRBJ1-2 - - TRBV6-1 TGTGCCACGTCAAGGAACTACAATGGGTATGGCTACACCTTC CATSRNYNGYGYTF
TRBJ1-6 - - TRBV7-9 TGTGCCAGCAGCTTACCATTACCCAGCTCCTATAATTCACCCCTCCACTTT CASSLPLPSSYNSPLHF
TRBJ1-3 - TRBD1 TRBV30 TGTGCCTGGAGTCCCCCGGGACAGGGACTCCCGGGTGGAAACACCATATATTTT CAWSPPGQGLPGGNTIYF
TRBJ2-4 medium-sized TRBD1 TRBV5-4 TGTGCCAGCAGCCCCGGGACAGGGGCAAAAAACATTCAGTACTTC CASSPGTGAKNIQYF
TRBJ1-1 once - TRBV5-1 TGCGCCAGCAGCTTGACGCTTGGATGGCTAGCTCTAACTGAAGCTTTCTTT CASSLTLGWLALTEAFF
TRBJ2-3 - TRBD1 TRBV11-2 TGTGCCAGCAGCTTACGACAGGGAGTCGATACGCAGTATTTT CASSLRQGVDTQYF
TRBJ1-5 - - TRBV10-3 TGTGCCATCAGTGCGGCAGGGGGCAATCAGCCCCAGCATTTT CAISAAGGNQPQHF
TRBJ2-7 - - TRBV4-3 TGCGCCAGCAGCCAAGAACCCCGGTCCTACGAGCAGTACTTC CASSQEPRSYEQYF
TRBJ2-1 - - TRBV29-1 TGCAGCTCCCGCCGGGACAACAATGAGCAGTTCTTC CSSRRDNNEQFF
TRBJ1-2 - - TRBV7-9 TGTGCCAGCAGCTTAGCGCCTACAGCCCAGGGCTACACCTTC CASSLAPTAQGYTF
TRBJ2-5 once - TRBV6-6 TGTGCCAGCAGGGCCCCCATCCAAGAGACCCAGTACTTC CASRAPIQETQYF
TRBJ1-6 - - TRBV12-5 TGTGCTAGTGGACCAGGGTTATGGGGCTATAATTCACCCCTCCACTTT CASGPGLWGYNSPLHF
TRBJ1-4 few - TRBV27 TGTGCCAGCAGTCCCCGGGAGCTCCGAAATGAAAAACTGTTTTTT CASSPRELRNEKLFF
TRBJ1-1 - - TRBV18 TGTGCCAGCTCACCACCGCAGGGGACCACTGAAGCTTTCTTT CASSPPQGTTEAFF
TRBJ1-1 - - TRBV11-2 TGTGCCAGCAGTATCCAGGGGAACACTGAAGCTTTCTTT CASSIQGNTEAFF
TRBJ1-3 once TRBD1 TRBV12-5 TGTGCTAGTGGTTACGACAGGGAGGCTGGAAACACCATATATTTT CASGYDREAGNTIYF
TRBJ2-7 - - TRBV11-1 TGTGCCAGCAGCTTCGGGATGGTGCGGGTCTACGAGCAGTACTTC CASSFGMVRVYEQYF
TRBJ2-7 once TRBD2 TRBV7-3 TGTGCCAGCAGCTCACGCGGGGGGGCTTCGGACGAGCAGTACTTC CASSSRGGASDEQYF
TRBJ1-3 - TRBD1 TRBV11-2 TGTGCCAGCAGCTCTGGACAGGCCGGAAACACCATATATTTT CASSSGQAGNTIYF
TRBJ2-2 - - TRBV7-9 TGTGCCAGCACGAGGGCGCGGAACACCGGGGAGCTGTTTTTT CASTRARNTGELFF
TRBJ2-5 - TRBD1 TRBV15 TGTGCCACCAGCAGAGATCGGGGGACAGGGAAAGAGACCCAGTACTTC CATSRDRGTGKETQYF
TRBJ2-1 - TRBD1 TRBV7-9 TGTGCCAGCAGTTCAGCCGGTTGGCAGGGGGCTCACAATGAGCAGTTCTTC CASSSAGWQGAHNEQFF
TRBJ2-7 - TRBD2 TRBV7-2 TGTGCCAGCAGCTACCCTGGGAGGGTTGCGTCCTACGAGCAGTACTTC CASSYPGRVASYEQYF
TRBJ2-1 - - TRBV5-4 TGTGCCAGCAGTCCCGACAGAAACAATGAGCAGTTCTTC CASSPDRNNEQFF
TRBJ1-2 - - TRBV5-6 TGTGCCAGCAGCCCCGTCCGACAGCCCTACTATGGCTACACCTTC CASSPVRQPYYGYTF
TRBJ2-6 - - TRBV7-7 TGTGCTAGCAGCCCGTCCGGGAGTAGCGCCAACGTCCTGACTTTC CASSPSGSSANVLTF
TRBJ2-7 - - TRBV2 TGTGCCAGCCACTCCCTCGGGGTGGCCTTCGACGAGCAGTACTTC CASHSLGVAFDEQYF
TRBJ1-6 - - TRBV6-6 TGTGCCACCGGATCGGGGGAATCACCCCTCCACTTT CATGSGESPLHF
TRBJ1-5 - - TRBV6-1 TGTGCCAGCATCACAGGGTTTGCGAAACAGCCCCAGCATTTT CASITGFAKQPQHF